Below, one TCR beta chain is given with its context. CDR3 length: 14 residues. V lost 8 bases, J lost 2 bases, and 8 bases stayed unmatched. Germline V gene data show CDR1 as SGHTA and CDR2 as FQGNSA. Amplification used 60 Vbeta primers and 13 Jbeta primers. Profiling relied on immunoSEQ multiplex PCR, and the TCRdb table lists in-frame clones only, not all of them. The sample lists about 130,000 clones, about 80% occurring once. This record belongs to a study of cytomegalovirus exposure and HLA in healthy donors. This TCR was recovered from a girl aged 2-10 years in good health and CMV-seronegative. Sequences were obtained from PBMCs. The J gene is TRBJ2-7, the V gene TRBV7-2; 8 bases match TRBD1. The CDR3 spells CASRKGQGTYEQYF. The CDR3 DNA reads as TGTGCCAGCCGAAAAGGACAGGGAACCTACGAGCAGTACTTC.